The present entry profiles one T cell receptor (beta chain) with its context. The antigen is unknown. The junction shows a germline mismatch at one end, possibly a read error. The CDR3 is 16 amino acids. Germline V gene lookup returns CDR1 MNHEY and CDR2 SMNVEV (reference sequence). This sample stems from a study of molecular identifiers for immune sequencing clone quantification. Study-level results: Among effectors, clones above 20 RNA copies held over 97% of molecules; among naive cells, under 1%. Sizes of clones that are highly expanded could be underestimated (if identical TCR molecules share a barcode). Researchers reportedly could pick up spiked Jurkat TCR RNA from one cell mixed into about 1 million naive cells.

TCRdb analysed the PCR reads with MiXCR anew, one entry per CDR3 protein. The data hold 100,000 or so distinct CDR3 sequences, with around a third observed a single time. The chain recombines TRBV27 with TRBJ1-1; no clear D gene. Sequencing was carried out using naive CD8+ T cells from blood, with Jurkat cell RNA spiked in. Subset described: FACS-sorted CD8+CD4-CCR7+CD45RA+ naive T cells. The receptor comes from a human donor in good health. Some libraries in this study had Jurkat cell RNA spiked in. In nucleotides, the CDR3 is TGTGCCAGCAGTGTATCCACATGGCATGGTAGGAATGAAGCTCTCTTT. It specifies CASSVSTWHGRNEALF.